A single sample is the source of the 28 T cell receptor beta chains below, sequenced in a study of shared clonotypes between healthy human individuals. Sequencing used immunoSEQ multiplex PCR; TCRdb keeps in-frame clones, though not all of them. The sample carries hundreds of thousands of clones, 75% to 85% recorded once. The sample comprised PBMCs. The receptors here all came from a woman in her 40s in good health. Some clones in this sample may be carry-over from other donors' samples.

The chain employs TRBV18 and TRBJ1-6; D remains ambiguous. The length of the CDR3 is 16 residues. Trimming shortened V by 3 bases and J by 2 bases, and 11 bases separated the two germline ends. CDR1 is KGHSH and CDR2 is LQKENI in the germline V gene. The CDR3 DNA reads as TGTGCCAGCTCACCGCAAGGAACAGCCTATAATTCACCCCTCCACTTT. Translation: CASSPQGTAYNSPLHF. The entire variable domain, with the rest obtained from reference TRBV18 and TRBJ1-6, is as follows: NAGVMQNPRHLVRRRGQEARLRCSPMKGHSHVYWYRQLPEEGLKFMVYLQKENIIDESGMPKERFSAEFPKEGPSILRIQQVVRGDSAAYFCASSPQGTAYNSPLHFGNGTRLTVT.

As for this clone: Different DNA sequences within this sample yield the same CDR3. The chain combines TRBV7-2 with TRBJ1-3; no clear D gene. Germline V gene sequence: CDR1 SGHTA, CDR2 FQGNSA. V was clipped by 0 bases and J by 4 bases, with 7 bases between them. The CDR3 sequence is 14 residues long. CDR3 sequence (DNA): TGTGCCAGCAGCTTAGCAGGGCCAGGAAACACCATATATTTT. The encoded protein is CASSLAGPGNTIYF.

The CDR3 nucleotides are TGTGCCATCAGTTTAGGACGGTCCTACGAGCAGTACTTC. Amino acid sequence: CAISLGRSYEQYF. The chain employs TRBV10-3 and TRBJ2-7; D uncertain. Germline lookup yields CDR1 ENHRY and CDR2 SYGVKD. This CDR3 region has 13 residues. V was shortened by 5 bases and J by 1 base, with 9 bases between the two germline ends.

The V and J genes are TRBV5-1 and TRBJ1-1; 8 bases are a match to TRBD1. The trim removed 5 bases at V and 12 bases at J, leaving 9 bases unmatched. CDR1 SGHRS and CDR2 YFSETQ come from the germline V gene. This CDR3 is built from 12 residues. The CDR3: CASSRDRGLSFF. The CDR3 bases are TGCGCCAGCAGTCGAGACAGGGGTTTGTCTTTCTTT.

This clone was seen only once. The V gene is TRBV14, the J gene TRBJ1-3; no firm D call. The germline V gene encodes CDR1 SGHDN and CDR2 FVKESK. This CDR3 is built from 13 residues. The V end lost 1 base, the J end lost 6 bases, and 7 bases lay between the germline ends. Written as DNA, the CDR3 is TGTGCCAGCAGCCAAGGATTATCAAACACCATATATTTT. It codes for CASSQGLSNTIYF. Full variable domain (remainder filled in from reference TRBV14 and TRBJ1-3): EAGVTQFPSHSVIEKGQTVTLRCDPISGHDNLYWYRRVMGKEIKFLLHFVKESKQDESGMPNNRFLAERTGGTYSTLKVQPAELEDSGVYFCASSQGLSNTIYFGEGSWLTVV.

This chain connects TRBV30 to TRBJ2-1; 13 positions match TRBD2. Germline V CDR1 and CDR2: GTSNPN, SVGIG (reference sequence). CDR3 length equals 15 residues. After removal of 0 bases from V and 9 bases from J, the junction contained 5 bases not matched to a gene. The CDR3 DNA is TGTGCCTGGAGTGTGGGACTAGCGGGATTAAGTGAGCAGTTCTTC. The encoded protein is CAWSVGLAGLSEQFF.

This clone is a singleton in its sample. This chain uses TRBV9 with TRBJ2-7; tentative D call: TRBD2 (6 bases). This CDR3 is 15 amino acids long. Trimming left V 0 bases short and J 3 bases short, with 13 bases between. Germline loops: CDR1 SGDLS, CDR2 YYNGEE. The CDR3, as DNA: TGTGCCAGCAGCGTAGACTATGGGGACTTCTACGAGCAGTACTTC. As protein: CASSVDYGDFYEQYF.

V and J are TRBV27 and TRBJ2-7; weak D call: TRBD1 (5 bases). Trimming took off 2 bases at V and 0 bases at J, with 8 bases between the two ends. Germline V gives CDR1 MNHEY, CDR2 SMNVEV (reference sequence). This CDR3 comprises 14 residues. In DNA form, the CDR3 reads TGTGCCAGCAGTTTAGGCAGGGACTCCTACGAGCAGTACTTC. It yields the protein CASSLGRDSYEQYF.

V usage is TRBV7-2 and J usage is TRBJ2-1; TRBD2 matches 11 bases. J was trimmed by 3 bases and V by 4 bases; bases with no gene match: 5. This CDR3 contains 16 residues. Germline V CDR1 and CDR2: SGHTA, FQGNSA. This CDR3 is CASSSTSGNYYNEQFF. The CDR3 bases are TGTGCCAGCAGCTCGACTAGCGGGAACTACTACAATGAGCAGTTCTTC.

This chain uses TRBV28 with TRBJ2-5, with 8 bases aligning to TRBD2. Trimming took 6 bases from V and 4 from J; bases not matched to a gene: 4. Germline assignment: CDR1 MDHEN and CDR2 SYDVKM. This CDR3 region has 13 residues. The CDR3 sequence is CASSLGTRETQYF. CDR3 in DNA: TGTGCCAGCAGCCTCGGGACTAGAGAGACCCAGTACTTC.

The V and J genes are TRBV6-1 and TRBJ1-5; unclear D gene. This CDR3 comprises 13 residues. Germline V gene lookup returns CDR1 MNHNS and CDR2 SASEGT. The V end was cut by 3 bases, the J end by 1 base, with 4 bases between. CDR3 in amino acids: CASSEGSNQPQHF. In nucleotides, the CDR3 is TGTGCCAGCAGTGAGGGCAGCAATCAGCCCCAGCATTTT.

As concerns this clone: Other DNA sequences in this sample translate to the same CDR3. CDR3 DNA: TGCGCCAGCAGCCAGACAGGGGACACTGAAGCTTTCTTT. Residues: CASSQTGDTEAFF. The V and J genes are TRBV4-3 and TRBJ1-1; 8 bases line up with TRBD1. In germline, CDR1 is LGHNA, CDR2 YSLEER. Losses at the gene ends were 3 bases for V and 3 bases for J; bases not matched to a gene: 0. The CDR3 loop spans 13 amino acids.

This rearrangement joins TRBV2 to TRBJ2-7, with D unresolved. The CDR3 runs to 11 residues. V was shortened by 3 bases and J by 4 bases, with 4 bases between the two germline ends. Germline V gene sequence: CDR1 SNHLY, CDR2 FYNNEI. The CDR3 region is CASSEGYEQYF. For the CDR3, the DNA is TGTGCCAGCAGTGAGGGGTACGAGCAGTACTTC.

This clone came up many times. CDR3 sequence reads: CASSPRGETQYF. The CDR3 bases are TGTGCCAGCAGTCCGCGGGGCGAGACCCAGTACTTC. V is TRBV27 and J is TRBJ2-5, with D possibly being TRBD2 (6 bases). The CDR3 has 12 residues. V gave up 5 bases and J gave up 5 bases, with 9 bases separating them. Germline CDR1 is MNHEY and CDR2 is SMNVEV (reference sequence).

The rearrangement joins TRBV4-1 to TRBJ1-1; TRBD1 aligns across 7 bases. Trimming at V came to 5 bases and at J to 0 bases, leaving 9 bases not matched to a gene. This CDR3 is 16 amino acids long. Per the germline V gene, CDR1 is MGHRA and CDR2 is YSYEKL. The CDR3 spells CASSTRTGRLNTEAFF. For the CDR3, the DNA is TGCGCCAGCAGCACACGGACAGGCCGGCTGAACACTGAAGCTTTCTTT.

The rearrangement joins TRBV20-1 to TRBJ2-1; D unclear. Trimming left V 3 bases short and J 9 bases short, with 9 bases between. The CDR3 runs to 11 residues. Germline V gene data show CDR1 as DFQATT and CDR2 as SNEGSKA (reference sequence). The CDR3 region has the DNA TGCAGTGCTAGTGGTCCAGTTGAGCAGTTCTTC. Protein: CSASGPVEQFF.

The V and J genes are TRBV15 and TRBJ1-3, with a weak D call TRBD1 (5 bases). The germline V gene has CDR1 LNHNV and CDR2 YYDKDF (reference sequence). The CDR3 extends over 15 amino acids. With 0 bases removed from V and 0 bases from J, the gap between germline ends came to 6 bases. CDR3 in DNA: TGTGCCACCAGCAGAGAGAGGGGCTCTGGAAACACCATATATTTT. This encodes CATSRERGSGNTIYF.

The chain's CDR3 is CASSLSRTGLSYEQYF. The CDR3 DNA sequence: TGTGCCAGCAGCTTATCCCGGACAGGATTATCCTACGAGCAGTACTTC. The chain uses TRBV7-6 and TRBJ2-7, with 7 bases lining up with TRBD1. The germline V gene has CDR1 SGHVS and CDR2 FNYEAQ. The CDR3 sequence is 16 residues long. The V gene end was trimmed by 2 bases and the J gene end by 1 base; junction bases not matched to a gene: 8.

This chain links TRBV7-2 with TRBJ2-1; either TRBD1 or TRBD2 may fit D (7 bases each). The CDR3 runs 18 residues. Germline CDR1 and CDR2: SGHTA and FQGNSA. The ends were cut back, 4 bases at V and 9 bases at J, with 28 bases in the middle. For the CDR3, the DNA is TGTGCCAGCAGCTGGGACCCGGGAGGCAGGGGGTCCCTAGGTGAGCAGTTCTTC. Protein sequence: CASSWDPGGRGSLGEQFF.

The chain links TRBV5-1 to TRBJ2-1, with 8 bases that match TRBD2. Trimming took 4 bases from V and 12 from J; bases not matched to a gene: 18. The germline CDR1 and CDR2 sequences are SGHRS and YFSETQ. The CDR3 has 16 amino acids. The CDR3 coding sequence is TGCGCCAGCAGCCCTGCGGGGGGTCTAGCGGGTATGGTGCAGTTCTTC. This sequence encodes CASSPAGGLAGMVQFF.

In DNA, the CDR3 is TGTGCCAGCAGTTTATACCAGGGGACTCTCCGACATTCACCCCTCCACTTT. This translates into CASSLYQGTLRHSPLHF. This chain joins TRBV28 and TRBJ1-6, with a tentative D call TRBD1 (6 bases). The CDR3 covers 17 residues. Germline-derived CDR1 and CDR2 are MDHEN and SYDVKM. V was clipped by 1 base and J by 8 bases, with 18 bases between them.

The chain uses TRBV19 and TRBJ2-7; 7 bases map to TRBD2. The CDR3 is made up of 13 amino acids. Germline assignment: CDR1 LNHDA and CDR2 SQIVND (reference sequence). V dropped 6 bases and J dropped 6; count of bases not matched to a gene: 8. The CDR3 bases are TGTGCCAGTAGAAAGGACGGGGGGTTCGAGCAGTACTTC. It translates to CASRKDGGFEQYF.

The V gene is TRBV9, the J gene TRBJ2-3; D gene ambiguous. Germline CDR1 is SGDLS and CDR2 is YYNGEE. Trimming took 3 bases from V and 2 from J, leaving 7 bases between them. This CDR3 spans 13 amino acids. The CDR3 nucleotides are TGTGCCAGCAGCGCTACTTTCACAGATACGCAGTATTTT. Translation gives CASSATFTDTQYF.

A single count supports this clone. This rearrangement joins TRBV2 to TRBJ1-2; D might be TRBD1 (5 bases). V dropped 2 bases and J dropped 8 bases, with 15 bases sitting between them. There are 14 residues in the CDR3. In germline, CDR1 is SNHLY, CDR2 FYNNEI. The CDR3 DNA follows: TGTGCCAGCAGTGAAAGCCGAGGGGTGAGCGGCTACACCTTC. This codes for CASSESRGVSGYTF.

The rearrangement uses TRBV6-6 and TRBJ1-1; no firm D call. Trimming stripped 4 bases from V and 5 bases from J, with 11 bases between. Germline CDR1 and CDR2: MNHNY and SVGAGI (reference sequence). The CDR3 has 13 residues. CDR3 region: CASSSGGGTEAFF. The CDR3 DNA reads as TGTGCCAGCAGTTCCGGTGGCGGGACTGAAGCTTTCTTT.

CDR3 residues: CSVGQQGGSYEQYF. The CDR3 DNA reads as TGCAGCGTTGGCCAACAGGGGGGATCCTACGAGCAGTACTTC. The chain joins TRBV29-1 to TRBJ2-7; 8 nucleotides agree with TRBD1. J was trimmed by 1 base and V by 4 bases; bases with no gene match: 6. This CDR3 has 14 amino acids. Germline CDR1 and CDR2: SQVTM and ANQGSEA.

J is TRBJ2-7 and V is TRBV27; 8 bases line up with TRBD2. CDR3 length: 14 amino acids. Looked up from germline, CDR1 is MNHEY and CDR2 is SMNVEV (reference sequence). With V trimmed by 3 bases and J by 5 bases, 6 bases remained unmatched. Here the CDR3 DNA reads TGTGCCAGCAGTTTTGCGGGGGGCTGGAACGAGCAGTACTTC. Amino acids: CASSFAGGWNEQYF.

This chain joins TRBV7-6 and TRBJ2-3; 12 positions agree with TRBD1. Germline V gene lookup returns CDR1 SGHVS and CDR2 FNYEAQ. J gave up 5 bases and V 5 bases, and 2 bases lay outside the gene matches. The CDR3 is 14 amino acids. CDR3 in DNA: TGTGCCAGCAGCCGGGACAGGGGGCGAGATACGCAGTATTTT. Amino acids: CASSRDRGRDTQYF. Variable domain in full (rest from reference TRBV7-6 and TRBJ2-3): GAGVSQSPRYKVTKRGQDVALRCDPISGHVSLYWYRQALGQGPEFLTYFNYEAQQDKSGLPNDRFSAERPEGSISTLTIQRTEQRDSAMYRCASSRDRGRDTQYFGPGTRLTVL.